Below, one TCR beta chain is given with its context. The method was immunoSEQ multiplex PCR; TCRdb's version includes in-frame clones alone and lacks a portion of them. This table holds 250,000 to 300,000 clones, 86% found once. The data are from a study of blood T cell repertoires in COVID-19. Sequencing input: peripheral blood. The sequence derives from a woman between 25 and 40 years old with COVID-19, enrolled during active disease.

The CDR3 reads CATRGGPGQGLQNEQYF. The CDR3 DNA reads as TGTGCCACCCGAGGGGGGCCGGGACAGGGCCTTCAGAACGAGCAGTACTTC. This rearrangement joins TRBV24-1 to TRBJ2-7, with 9 bases fitting TRBD1. CDR1 is KGHDR and CDR2 is SFDVKD in the germline V gene. The CDR3 loop spans 17 amino acids. With 9 bases clipped from V and 5 bases from J, the junction kept 19 bases outside the gene matches.